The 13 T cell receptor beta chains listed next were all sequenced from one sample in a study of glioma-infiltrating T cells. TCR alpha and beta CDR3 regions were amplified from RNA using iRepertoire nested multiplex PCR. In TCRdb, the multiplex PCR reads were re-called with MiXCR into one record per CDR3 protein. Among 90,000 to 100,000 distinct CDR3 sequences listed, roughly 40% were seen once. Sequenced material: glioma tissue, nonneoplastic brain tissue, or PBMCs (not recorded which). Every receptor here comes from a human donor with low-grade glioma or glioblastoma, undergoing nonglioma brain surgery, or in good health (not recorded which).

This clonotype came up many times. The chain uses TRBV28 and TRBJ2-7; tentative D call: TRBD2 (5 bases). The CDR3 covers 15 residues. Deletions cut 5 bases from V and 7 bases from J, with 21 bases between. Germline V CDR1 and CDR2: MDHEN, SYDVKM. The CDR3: CASSPLSGGSSEQYF. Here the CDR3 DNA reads TGTGCCAGCAGTCCACTTTCAGGCGGGTCCAGTGAGCAGTACTTC.

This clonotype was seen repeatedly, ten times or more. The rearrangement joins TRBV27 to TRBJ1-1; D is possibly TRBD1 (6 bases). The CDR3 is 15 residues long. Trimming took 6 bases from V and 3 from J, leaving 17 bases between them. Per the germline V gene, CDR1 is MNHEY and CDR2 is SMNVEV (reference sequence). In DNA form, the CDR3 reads TGTGCCAGCAGCTACCTGGGGGCCGGTCACACTGAAGCTTTCTTT. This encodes CASSYLGAGHTEAFF.

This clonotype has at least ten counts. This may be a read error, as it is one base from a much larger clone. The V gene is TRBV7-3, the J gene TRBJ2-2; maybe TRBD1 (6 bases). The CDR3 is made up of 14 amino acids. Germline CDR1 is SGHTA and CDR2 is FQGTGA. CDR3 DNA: TGTGCCAGCAGACCGGACAGCTACACCGGGAAGCTGTTTTTT. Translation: CASRPDSYTGKLFF.

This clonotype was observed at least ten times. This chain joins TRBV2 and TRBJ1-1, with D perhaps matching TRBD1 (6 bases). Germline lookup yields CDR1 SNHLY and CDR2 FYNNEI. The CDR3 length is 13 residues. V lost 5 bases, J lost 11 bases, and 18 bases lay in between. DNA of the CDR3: TGTGCCAGCAGTTTCAACAGGGAGCCCAAGGCTTTCTTT. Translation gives CASSFNREPKAFF.

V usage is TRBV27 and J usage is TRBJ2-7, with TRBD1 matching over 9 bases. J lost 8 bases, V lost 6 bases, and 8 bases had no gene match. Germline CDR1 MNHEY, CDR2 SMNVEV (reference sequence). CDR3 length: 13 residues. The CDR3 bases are TGTGCCAGCAGAACCGGGACAGGGCCTAAGCAGTACTTC. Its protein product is CASRTGTGPKQYF.

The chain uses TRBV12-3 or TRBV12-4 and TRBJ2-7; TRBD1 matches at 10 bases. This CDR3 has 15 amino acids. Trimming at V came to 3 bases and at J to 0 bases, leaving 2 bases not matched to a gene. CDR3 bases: TGTGCCAGCAGTTTGACAGGGGGCCTCTCCTACGAGCAGTACTTC. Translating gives CASSLTGGLSYEQYF.

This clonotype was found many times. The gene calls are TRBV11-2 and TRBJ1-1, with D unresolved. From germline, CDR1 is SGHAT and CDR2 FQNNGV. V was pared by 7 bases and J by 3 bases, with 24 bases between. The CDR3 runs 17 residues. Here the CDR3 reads CASTAGSGQSKDTEAFF. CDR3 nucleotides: TGTGCCAGCACCGCAGGATCGGGTCAATCCAAGGACACTGAAGCTTTCTTT.

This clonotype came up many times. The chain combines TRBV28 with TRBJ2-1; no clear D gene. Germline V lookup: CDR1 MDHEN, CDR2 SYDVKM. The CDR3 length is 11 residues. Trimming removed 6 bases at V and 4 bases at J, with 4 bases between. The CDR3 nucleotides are TGTGCCAGCAGCCATTACAATGAGCAGTTCTTC. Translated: CASSHYNEQFF.

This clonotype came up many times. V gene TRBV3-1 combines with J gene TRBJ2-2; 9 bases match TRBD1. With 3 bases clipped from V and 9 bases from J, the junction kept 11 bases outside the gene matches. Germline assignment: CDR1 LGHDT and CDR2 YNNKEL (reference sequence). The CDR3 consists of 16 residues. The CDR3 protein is CASSHLPDRGGRELFF. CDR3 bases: TGTGCCAGCAGCCACCTTCCGGACAGGGGCGGACGGGAGCTGTTTTTT.

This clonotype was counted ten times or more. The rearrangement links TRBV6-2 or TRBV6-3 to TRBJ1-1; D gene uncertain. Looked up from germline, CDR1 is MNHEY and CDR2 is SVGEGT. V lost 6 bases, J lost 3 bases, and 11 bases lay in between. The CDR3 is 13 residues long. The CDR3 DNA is TGTGCCAGCAGGTTCCTTAGAGACACTGAAGCTTTCTTT. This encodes CASRFLRDTEAFF.

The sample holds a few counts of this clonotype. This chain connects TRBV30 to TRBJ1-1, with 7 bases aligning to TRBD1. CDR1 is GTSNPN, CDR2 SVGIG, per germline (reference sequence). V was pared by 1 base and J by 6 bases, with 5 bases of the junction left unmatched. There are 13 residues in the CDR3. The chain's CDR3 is CAWSAGGRAEAFF. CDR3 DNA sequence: TGTGCCTGGAGTGCAGGGGGACGAGCTGAAGCTTTCTTT.

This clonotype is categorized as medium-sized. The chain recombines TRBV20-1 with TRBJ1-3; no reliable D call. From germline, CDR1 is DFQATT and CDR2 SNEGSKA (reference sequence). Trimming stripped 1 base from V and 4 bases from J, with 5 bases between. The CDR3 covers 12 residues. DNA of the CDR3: TGCAGTGCTAGAGTGACAGGAAACACCATATATTTT. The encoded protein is CSARVTGNTIYF.

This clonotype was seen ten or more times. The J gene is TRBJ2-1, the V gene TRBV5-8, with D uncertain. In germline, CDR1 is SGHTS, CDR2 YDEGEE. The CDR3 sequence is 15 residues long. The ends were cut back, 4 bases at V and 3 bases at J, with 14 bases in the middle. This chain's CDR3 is CASSPTDGYYNEQFF. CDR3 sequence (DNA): TGTGCCAGCAGCCCGACGGACGGGTACTACAATGAGCAGTTCTTC.